This TCR beta chain derives from a study of cytomegalovirus exposure and HLA in healthy donors (dated by TCRdb to the late 2010s). Context from the whole study: An earlier analysis of several hundred of the donors reported approximately 280 Gb of sequence data and 117 million unique TCR beta sequences obtained from roughly 170 million T cells. About 280 gigabases of sequencing data and 91 million or so unique TCR sequences made up an early release that covered about 640 HLA-typed donors. To predict cytomegalovirus infection status, the study combined high-throughput TCR immunosequencing, statistical association of individual TCRs with disease status, and machine learning. A later analysis re-analyzed previously published TCR beta repertoires from roughly 690 donors and added high-resolution HLA genotyping to study TCR occurrence patterns. The study was designed to test whether signatures of past pathogen exposure could be identified by cataloging public T cell receptors. The number of donors typed differed by locus, with 629-630 for A, B, C, DRB1 and DQB1, around 560 for DQA1, nearly 610 for DPA1, and under 490 for DPB1. A later genetic analysis took genome-wide SNP genotypes for about 60% of the roughly 670 donors and used that subset as a discovery cohort. Of the roughly 400 genotyped donors, 65% to 90% fell in the genetic ancestry cluster associated with self-reported Caucasian donors. Across 300 to 500 genotyped donors of the cohort, an average of roughly 250,000 unique TCR beta nucleotide sequences per donor were sequenced, and roughly 18% of those sequences were non-productive. Rather than drawing on any new phenotypic data, the later analysis identified candidate immune exposures from TCR beta sequences and the way those sequences occurred across donors. Alongside the repertoire data, information on donor age, sex, ethnicity and CMV serostatus was compiled. The T cell repertoires of under 750 subjects were profiled by immunosequencing and related to cytomegalovirus serostatus. To decide whether each TCR beta V gene segment behaved as functional or pseudogenic, an earlier analysis of approximately 600 of the donors relied on high-throughput TCR beta sequencing. Both class I and class II loci were covered by HLA typing, at four-digit resolution. Several DR-DQ haplotypes were treated as single units for association and clustering because of strong linkage in the cohort. In addition to the first cohort of around 670 subjects, a separate validation cohort of over 90 different subjects was used. All discovery cohort repertoires had been generated using a single sequencing platform.

The cohort consisted of some 670 healthy bone marrow donors. Cohort members were all nominally healthy when sampled, although unrecorded immune exposures were likely present. The donor was CMV seropositive and was included in the group of around 300 seropositive cohort members. A peripheral blood sample was provided by each donor, and peripheral blood mononuclear cells were used for TCR beta sequencing. Genomic DNA was extracted from the blood cell samples with the Qiagen DNeasy Blood Extraction Kit. What the research found in general, with its limitations: Across donors, most TCR sequences were observed very rarely, whereas some public TCRs were present in many individuals. According to the authors, the approach could potentially be generalized to other disease states and immunological phenotypes. According to a later genetic analysis, donors in an Asian-associated ancestry cluster had fewer N-insertions in productive TCRs than the roughly 660-donor mean. Immune exposure information for the cohort was limited to CMV serostatus. In the study, about 150 TCR beta chains were listed as associated with cytomegalovirus. In a later analysis, some 18,000 TCR beta sequences were associated with specific HLA alleles at a false discovery rate of 0.05. The presence/absence analyses assumed that sequencing depth was roughly uniform across donors, and that assumption may not be true. HLA typing was unavailable for some donors at each locus, so association tests used only the typed subset. Linkage disequilibrium might explain the correlated functional status among segregating V segments, but an unknown experimental factor could not be excluded. The cohort was sequenced for TCR beta chains only, and without alpha or paired-chain data the features that could be detected were limited. A group of highly shared sequence variants was considered likely to be a technical artifact of the sequencing pipeline. In a later analysis, most CMV-associated TCR beta chains were found to appear HLA-restricted, with HLA associations seemingly driven largely by CMV exposure. Because counts were too low, some 17 rarely observed V segments, including chromosome 9 orphons, were left out of the earlier analysis of approximately 500 of the donors. A further reported finding was that TCR beta sequences accurately predicted the HLA-A and HLA-B alleles for most subjects in the first cohort. Broadly in line with IMGT annotations, most TCR beta V segments showed up in productive rearrangements about 87% or about 30% of the time in an earlier analysis of several hundred of the donors. The classifier was reported to diagnose cytomegalovirus status with high specificity and sensitivity in both the original and validation cohorts. According to a later analysis, TCR association rates differed among HLA loci, with DRB1 alleles showing the most associated TCRs and HLA-C alleles showing the fewest. A later analysis found that HLA-associated TCR beta chains were more clonally expanded and had lower generation probabilities than equally common non-associated chains. In a later genetic analysis, a missense DCLRE1C variant was associated with V-gene and J-gene trimming of TCR beta chains, and the association was replicated in an independent cohort. The 87-base-pair reads could not distinguish some IMGT-functional V segments, including TRBV6-2 and TRBV6-3, so those segments were excluded. When HLA alleles, especially DR and DQ, strongly co-occurred, TCR associations were difficult to assign to individual alleles. A few of the identified cytomegalovirus-associated TCR beta chains were confirmed in vitro to be specific for cytomegalovirus antigens. Several of the top co-occurrence clusters appeared to be linked to parvovirus B19, influenza, CMV and Epstein-Barr virus, according to a later analysis.

The CDR3, cysteine through phenylalanine, is 14 amino acids long. Only CDR3 DNA remains: 42 bases, in frame from the first base. Trimming at the junction amounts to 0 bases on V and 7 bases on J, and the germline ends lie 10 bases apart. According to the germline V gene, CDR1 reads LGHNA and CDR2 reads YSLEER. Library creation used the immunoSEQ multiplex PCR assay. The multiplex PCR relied on a mix of 60 forward primers for TCR Vbeta segments and 13 reverse primers for TCR Jbeta segments. A multiplex PCR assay on genomic DNA amplified the CDR3 region of rearranged TCR beta genes. The amplified TCR beta libraries were sequenced on the Illumina HiSeq System as 87-base-pair reads. The authors' pipeline ran thus. A later analysis counted about 80 million unique TCR beta chains across the roughly 700 repertoires, and around 12 million of these chains were shared by at least two donors. To remove PCR and sequencing errors, raw reads were error-corrected and collapsed into unique sequences using a nearest-neighbor algorithm that merged closely related sequences. To assign V, D and J gene segments, CDR3 sequences were aligned to IMGT reference sequences. For a sequence to be retained, a match of at least six nucleotides was required to both a V gene segment and a J gene segment. A rearrangement counted as productive if the CDR3 had no stop codons and remained in frame with V and J, and every other rearrangement counted as non-productive. Following IMGT convention, CDR3 was defined as the stretch from the second conserved V-encoded cysteine to the conserved J-encoded phenylalanine. The earlier analysis of approximately 590 of the donors excluded any sequence lacking an unambiguous match to a single V gene segment. An earlier analysis of roughly 590 of the donors called V segments functional above 56.7% productive rearrangements and segregating when the between-donor standard deviation exceeded 5%. A statistical classification framework was built to diagnose cytomegalovirus status from the catalog of TCR beta chain sequences. V and J gene assignment, in a later analysis, came from comparing TCR nucleotide sequences with IMGT/GENE-DB human TR gene sequences. In a later analysis, CDR3 sequences and most-parsimonious VDJ recombination scenarios were assigned using the TCRdist pipeline. In a later analysis, each TCR beta chain was defined by its CDR3 amino acid sequence together with its V-gene family, and reads lacking a unique V-gene family were excluded. To address suspected cross-contamination and a sequencing artifact, a later analysis removed a few hundred highly shared, low-generation-probability nucleotide sequences. For each public chain, a later analysis derived a clonal expansion index from normalized ranks of inferred template counts within each repertoire. In a later analysis, generation probabilities were computed with a VDJ recombination model fitted to out-of-frame rearrangements, and the resulting probabilities were checked against IGoR. Hypergeometric tests were used in a later analysis to score TCR-TCR, TCR-HLA and TCR-CMV co-occurrence, with a repertoire-size bias correction applied to the TCR pairs. To estimate false discovery rates, a later analysis permuted the HLA or CMV assignments 20 times. In a later analysis, co-occurring TCRs were grouped with DBSCAN, and TCRdist sequence similarity was added when clustering was performed within HLA-allele-positive subsets. For co-occurrence clustering, repertoires with fewer than 30,000 or more than 120,000 public chains were excluded, along with roughly five repertoires with anomalous nucleotide sharing. TCRdb took over this immuneACCESS table, retaining in-frame rearrangements with V and J assigned. Such tables are incomplete; in checked studies, under half of the missing clones stem from an unresolved V gene, and the remainder is unexplained. V, J and clone size derive from that table, while D and trimming were established from the DNA sequence. Within this sample are approximately 190,000 clones, with over 65% of them counted one time only. The leading ten clones occupy 2% to 3% of the sample.

Note on this clone: What this receptor recognizes is not known. Base quality data are lacking; no much larger clone is found one base away.

The chain joins TRBV4-3 to TRBJ1-5, with the D gene call left open. Sequencing was performed on PBMCs. The clonotype comes from a woman aged 45-65 years in good health and CMV-seropositive. The CDR3 corresponds to CASSQDRGYQPQHF. The DNA is as follows: TGCGCCAGCAGCCAAGATAGAGGGTACCAGCCCCAGCATTTT.